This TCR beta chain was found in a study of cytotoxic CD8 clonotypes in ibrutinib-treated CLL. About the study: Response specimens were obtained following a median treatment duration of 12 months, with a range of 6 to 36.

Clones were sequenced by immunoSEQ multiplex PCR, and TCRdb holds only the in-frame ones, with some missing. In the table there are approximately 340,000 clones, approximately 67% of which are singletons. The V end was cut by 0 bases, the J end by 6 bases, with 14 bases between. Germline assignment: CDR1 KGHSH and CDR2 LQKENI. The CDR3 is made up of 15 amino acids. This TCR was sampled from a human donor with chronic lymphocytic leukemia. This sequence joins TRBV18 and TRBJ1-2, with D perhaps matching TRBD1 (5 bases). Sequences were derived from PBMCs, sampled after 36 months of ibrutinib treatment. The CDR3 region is CASSPPSYRSDGYTF. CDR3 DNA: TGTGCCAGCTCACCACCTTCTTACAGGTCAGATGGCTACACCTTC.